This TCR beta chain was sequenced for a study of blood T cell repertoires in COVID-19. In the authors' workflow: Reference gene primer amplification in the assay estimated nucleated cell counts. The table came from immunoSEQ multiplex PCR; TCRdb's copy has only in-frame clones and leaves some out. V and J calls and clone size come straight from that table; D and trimming were deduced from the DNA. The sample holds around 220,000 clones, more than 75% seen once. The origin of this receptor is a woman aged 40 to 50 with acute COVID-19. Sequencing used PBMCs or T cells enriched from blood (not recorded which).

The CDR3 DNA reads TGCAGCGTTGAAAGTGAGGTGTCGTACGAGCAGTACTTC. This codes for CSVESEVSYEQYF. The chain combines TRBV29-1 with TRBJ2-7; no firm D call. Between the trimmed V and J ends, which lost 2 bases and 4 bases, there was a span of 12 bases. The CDR3 loop spans 13 amino acids. Germline values: CDR1 SQVTM, CDR2 ANQGSEA.